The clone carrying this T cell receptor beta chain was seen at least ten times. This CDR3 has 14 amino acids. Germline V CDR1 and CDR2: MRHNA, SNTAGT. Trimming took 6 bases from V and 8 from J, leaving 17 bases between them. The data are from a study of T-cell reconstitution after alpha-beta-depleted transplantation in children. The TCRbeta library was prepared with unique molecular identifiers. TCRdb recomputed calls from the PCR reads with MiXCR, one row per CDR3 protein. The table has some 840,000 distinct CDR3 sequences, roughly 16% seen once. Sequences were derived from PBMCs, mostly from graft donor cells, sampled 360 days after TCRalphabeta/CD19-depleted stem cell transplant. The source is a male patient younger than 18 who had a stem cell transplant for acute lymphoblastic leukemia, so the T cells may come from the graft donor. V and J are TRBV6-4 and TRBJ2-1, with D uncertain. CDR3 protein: CASSPSLTGHEQFF. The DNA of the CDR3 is TGTGCCAGCAGCCCCTCCCTGACTGGCCATGAGCAGTTCTTC.